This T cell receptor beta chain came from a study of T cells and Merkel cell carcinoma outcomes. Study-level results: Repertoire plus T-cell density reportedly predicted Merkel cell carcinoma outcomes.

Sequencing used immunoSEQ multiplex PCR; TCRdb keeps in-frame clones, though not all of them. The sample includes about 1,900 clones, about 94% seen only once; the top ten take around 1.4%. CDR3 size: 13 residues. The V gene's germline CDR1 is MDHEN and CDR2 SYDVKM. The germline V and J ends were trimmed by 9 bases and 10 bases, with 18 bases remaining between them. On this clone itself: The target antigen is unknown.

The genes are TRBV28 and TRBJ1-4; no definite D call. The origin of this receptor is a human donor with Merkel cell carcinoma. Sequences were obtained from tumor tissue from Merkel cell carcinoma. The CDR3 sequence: CASLEGMSGKLFF. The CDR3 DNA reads TGTGCCAGTCTAGAGGGAATGTCCGGAAAACTGTTTTTT.